Listed here is a single T cell receptor beta chain. One end of the junction fails to match germline, which may point to a read error. CDR1 LNHNV and CDR2 YYDKDF come from the germline V gene (reference sequence). This CDR3 contains 15 residues. Clinicians diagnosed patients from clinical symptoms, serum thyroxine and TRAb, thyroid ultrasound and orbital computed tomography. Amplified TCR beta CDR3 regions derived from RNA transcripts. Primed by the HTBI set, a first-round RT-PCR was run on the TCR CDR3. One entry per CDR3 protein, called by TCRdb with MiXCR from the multiplex PCR reads. The data show hundreds of thousands of distinct CDR3 sequences, about 15% seen once. The sample belongs to a study of T cells in Graves' hyperthyroidism and ophthalmopathy.

The V and J genes are TRBV15 and TRBJ1-5, with D unresolved. Sequences were obtained from blood. This receptor was identified in a man aged 18 to 35 with Graves' ophthalmopathy. CDR3: CAISRDGEHNQPQHF. The CDR3 region has the DNA TGTGCCATCAGCAGAGATGGGGAACACAATCAGCCCCAGCATTTT.